This T cell receptor beta chain was profiled in a study of shared clonotypes between healthy human individuals. Findings of the study overall: Between a few donors, naive CD4 clonotypes were shared at a level of approximately 5%.

Remarks on this clone: Its cognate antigen is unknown.

Germline CDR1 and CDR2: MDHEN and SYDVKM. The CDR3 sequence is 13 residues long. V gave up 8 bases and J gave up 4 bases, with 15 bases separating them. This table comes from immunoSEQ multiplex PCR, and its TCRdb copy is limited to in-frame clones, with some not included. In the table there are around 690,000 clones, less than 95% of which are singletons. The sequence was collected from a man aged 18 to 29 in good health. Some clones in this sample may be carry-over from other donors' samples. The material sequenced was memory CD8+ T cells from PBMCs. Subset given: CD45RO+ cells pooled with CCR7-negative TemRA cells. The chain has TRBV28 and TRBJ2-7; tentative D call: TRBD1 (6 bases). CDR3 DNA: TGTGCCAGCTGGGACACACGAAGTTACGAGCAGTACTTC. The encoded protein is CASWDTRSYEQYF.